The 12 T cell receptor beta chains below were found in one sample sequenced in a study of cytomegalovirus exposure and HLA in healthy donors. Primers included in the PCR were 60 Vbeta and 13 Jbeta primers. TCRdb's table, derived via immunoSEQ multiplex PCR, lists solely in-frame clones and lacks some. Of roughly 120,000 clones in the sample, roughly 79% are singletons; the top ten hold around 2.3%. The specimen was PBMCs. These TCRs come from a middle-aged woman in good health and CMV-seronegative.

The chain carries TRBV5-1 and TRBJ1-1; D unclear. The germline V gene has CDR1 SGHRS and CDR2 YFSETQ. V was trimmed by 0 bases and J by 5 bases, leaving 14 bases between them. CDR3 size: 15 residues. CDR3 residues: CASSLVAGRETEAFF. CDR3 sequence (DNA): TGCGCCAGCAGCTTGGTGGCCGGGAGGGAGACTGAAGCTTTCTTT. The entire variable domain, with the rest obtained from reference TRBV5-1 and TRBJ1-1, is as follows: KAGVTQTPRYLIKTRGQQVTLSCSPISGHRSVSWYQQTPGQGLQFLFEYFSETQRNKGNFPGRFSGRQFSNSRSEMNVSTLELGDSALYLCASSLVAGRETEAFFGQGTRLTVV.

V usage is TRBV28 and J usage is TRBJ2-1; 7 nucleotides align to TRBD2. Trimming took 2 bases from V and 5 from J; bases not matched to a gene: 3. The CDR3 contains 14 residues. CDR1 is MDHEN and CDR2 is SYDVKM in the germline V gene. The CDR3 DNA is TGTGCCAGCAGTTTAAGGCGGGAGCACAATGAGCAGTTCTTC. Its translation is CASSLRREHNEQFF. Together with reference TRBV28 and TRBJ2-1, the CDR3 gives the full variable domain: DVKVTQSSRYLVKRTGEKVFLECVQDMDHENMFWYRQDPGLGLRLIYFSYDVKMKEKGDIPEGYSVSREKKERFSLILESASTNQTSMYLCASSLRREHNEQFFGPGTRLTVL.

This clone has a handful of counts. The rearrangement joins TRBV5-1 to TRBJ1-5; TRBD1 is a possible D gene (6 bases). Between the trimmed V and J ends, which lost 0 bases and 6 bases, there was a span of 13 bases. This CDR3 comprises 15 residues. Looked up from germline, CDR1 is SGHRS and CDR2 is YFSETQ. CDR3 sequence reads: CASSLEGGIGQPQHF. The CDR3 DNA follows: TGCGCCAGCAGCTTGGAGGGGGGGATTGGTCAGCCCCAGCATTTT.

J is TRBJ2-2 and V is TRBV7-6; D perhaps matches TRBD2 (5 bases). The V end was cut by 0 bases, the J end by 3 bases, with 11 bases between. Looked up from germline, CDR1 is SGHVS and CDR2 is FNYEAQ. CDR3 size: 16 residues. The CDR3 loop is CASSLARTRHTGELFF. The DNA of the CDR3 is TGTGCCAGCAGCTTAGCGCGCACTAGACACACCGGGGAGCTGTTTTTT.

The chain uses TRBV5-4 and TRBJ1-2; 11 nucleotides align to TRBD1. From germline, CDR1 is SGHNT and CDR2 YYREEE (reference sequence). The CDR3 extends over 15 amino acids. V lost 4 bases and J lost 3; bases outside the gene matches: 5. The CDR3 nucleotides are TGTGCCAGCAGCCAACGGACAGGGGGCGACTATGGCTACACCTTC. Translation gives CASSQRTGGDYGYTF.

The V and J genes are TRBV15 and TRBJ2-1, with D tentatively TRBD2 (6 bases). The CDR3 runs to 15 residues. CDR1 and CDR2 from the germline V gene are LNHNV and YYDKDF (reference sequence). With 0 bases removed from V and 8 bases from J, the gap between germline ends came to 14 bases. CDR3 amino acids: CATSRDFTSSDEQFF. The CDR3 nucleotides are TGTGCCACCAGCAGAGATTTTACTAGCTCAGATGAGCAGTTCTTC.

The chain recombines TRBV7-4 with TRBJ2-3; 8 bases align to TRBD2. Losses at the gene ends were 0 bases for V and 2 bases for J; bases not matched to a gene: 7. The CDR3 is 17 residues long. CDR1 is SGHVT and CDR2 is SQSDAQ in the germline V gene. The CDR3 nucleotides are TGTGCCAGCAGCTTAGCGCTAAGCGGGGGTACCACAGATACGCAGTATTTT. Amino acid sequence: CASSLALSGGTTDTQYF. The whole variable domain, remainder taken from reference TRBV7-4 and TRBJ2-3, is GAGVSQSPRYKVAKRGRDVALRCDSISGHVTLYWYRQTLGQGSEVLTYSQSDAQRDKSGRPSGRFSAERPERSVSTLKIQRTEQGDSAVYLCASSLALSGGTTDTQYFGPGTRLTVL.

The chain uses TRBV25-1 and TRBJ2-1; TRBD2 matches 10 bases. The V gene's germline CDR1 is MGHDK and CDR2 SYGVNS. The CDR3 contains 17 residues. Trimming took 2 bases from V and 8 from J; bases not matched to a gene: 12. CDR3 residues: CASSETVPSGSVHEQFF. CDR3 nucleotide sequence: TGTGCCAGCAGTGAAACGGTCCCTAGCGGGAGTGTTCATGAGCAGTTCTTC.

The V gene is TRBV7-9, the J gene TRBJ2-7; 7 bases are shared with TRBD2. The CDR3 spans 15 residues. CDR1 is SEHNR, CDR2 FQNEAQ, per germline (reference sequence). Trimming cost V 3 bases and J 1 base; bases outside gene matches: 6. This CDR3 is CASSLERDSSYEQYF. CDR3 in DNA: TGTGCCAGCAGCTTGGAGCGGGACTCATCCTACGAGCAGTACTTC. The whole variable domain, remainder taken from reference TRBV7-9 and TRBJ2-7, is DTGVSQNPRHKITKRGQNVTFRCDPISEHNRLYWYRQTLGQGPEFLTYFQNEAQLEKSRLLSDRFSAERPKGSFSTLEIQRTEQGDSAMYLCASSLERDSSYEQYFGPGTRLTVT.

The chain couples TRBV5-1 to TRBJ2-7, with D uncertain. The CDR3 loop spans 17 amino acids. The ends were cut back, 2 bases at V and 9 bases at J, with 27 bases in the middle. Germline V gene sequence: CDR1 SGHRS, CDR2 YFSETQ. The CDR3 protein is CASSFIPLDRHPSVQYF. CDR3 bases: TGCGCCAGCAGCTTTATCCCGCTAGACCGTCATCCCTCTGTGCAGTACTTC.

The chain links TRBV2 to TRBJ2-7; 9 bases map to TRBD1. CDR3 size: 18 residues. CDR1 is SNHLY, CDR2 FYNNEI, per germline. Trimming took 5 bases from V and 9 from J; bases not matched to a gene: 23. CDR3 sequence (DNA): TGTGCCAGCAGTCGGTGGGACAGGGACCTAGCGGCCCCGGCGGGGCAGTACTTC. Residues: CASSRWDRDLAAPAGQYF. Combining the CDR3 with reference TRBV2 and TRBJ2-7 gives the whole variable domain EPEVTQTPSHQVTQMGQEVILRCVPISNHLYFYWYRQILGQKVEFLVSFYNNEISEKSEIFDDQFSVERPDGSNFTLKIRSTKLEDSAMYFCASSRWDRDLAAPAGQYFGPGTRLTVT.

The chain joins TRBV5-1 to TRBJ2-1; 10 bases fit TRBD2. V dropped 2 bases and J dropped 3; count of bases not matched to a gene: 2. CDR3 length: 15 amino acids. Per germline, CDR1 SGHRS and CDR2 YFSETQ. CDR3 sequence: CASSLGLAVYNEQFF. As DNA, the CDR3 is TGCGCCAGCAGCTTAGGACTAGCGGTCTACAATGAGCAGTTCTTC.